Presented here are 24 T cell receptor beta chains from one specimen sequenced in a study of T-cell reconstitution after alpha-beta-depleted transplantation in children. The study, taken as a whole, reports: Diversity and T-cell counts at one year after transplant derived mostly from new T cells.

Unique molecular identifiers were incorporated when the TCRbeta library was constructed. TCRdb ran MiXCR on the PCR reads and lists one entry per CDR3 protein. The table shows fewer than 350,000 distinct CDR3 sequences, with approximately 7.3% occurring only once. These receptors are not linked to any known antigen. This material consisted of peripheral blood, taken 360 days after TCRalphabeta/CD19-depleted stem cell transplant. The source is a female patient between 2 and 10 years old who had a stem cell transplant for Fanconi anemia, so the T cells may come from the graft donor.

The sample holds many counts of this clonotype. The CDR3 DNA follows: TGTGCCAGCAGTTTCCTTTATCCCTACAATGAGCAGTTCTTC. This translates into CASSFLYPYNEQFF. The chain is built from TRBV5-5 and TRBJ2-1; D ambiguous. This CDR3 is 14 amino acids long. Trimming stripped 5 bases from V and 2 bases from J, with 11 bases between. CDR1 is SGHKS, CDR2 YYEKEE, per germline (reference sequence).

The chain uses TRBV9 and TRBJ2-1; perhaps TRBD1 as D (6 bases). This CDR3 spans 18 amino acids. Germline V gene sequence: CDR1 SGDLS, CDR2 YYNGEE. The V end was cut by 0 bases, the J end by 5 bases, with 21 bases between. The CDR3 DNA sequence: TGTGCCAGCAGCGTAGATCAGGTGGACAGCCCCGGGGACAATGAGCAGTTCTTC. Translated: CASSVDQVDSPGDNEQFF. The full variable domain, its missing parts supplied by reference TRBV9 and TRBJ2-1, is DSGVTQTPKHLITATGQRVTLRCSPRSGDLSVYWYQQSLDQGLQFLIQYYNGEERAKGNILERFSAQQFPDLHSELNLSSLELGDSALYFCASSVDQVDSPGDNEQFFGPGTRLTVL.

Ten or more counts support this clonotype. This chain connects TRBV12-3 or TRBV12-4 to TRBJ1-2, with 8 bases that match TRBD1. CDR3 size: 14 residues. Unmatched junction bases numbered 13, after V lost 8 bases and J lost 8 bases. This chain's CDR3 is CASYLPGGGKGYTF. The CDR3 DNA is TGTGCCAGCTACCTACCAGGGGGCGGAAAGGGCTACACCTTC.

In its sample, this clonotype was seen many times. J is TRBJ1-2 and V is TRBV6-1, with no clear D. The germline CDR1 and CDR2 sequences are MNHNS and SASEGT. This CDR3 has 15 residues. Trimming removed 8 bases at V and 0 bases at J, with 16 bases between. This chain's CDR3 is CASGRVGRTNYGYTF. The CDR3 DNA follows: TGTGCCAGCGGGCGGGTGGGTCGGACTAACTATGGCTACACCTTC.

Regarding this clonotype: The junction departs from germline at one end; a sequencing error may be responsible. The rearrangement joins TRBV7-9 to TRBJ1-5; D not certain. The CDR3 runs to 12 residues. Germline V CDR1 and CDR2: SEHNR, FQNEAQ (reference sequence). The CDR3 region has the DNA TGTTCCAGCAGCTTAGTTGGCCAGCCCCAGCATTTT. Its translation is CSSSLVGQPQHF.

This clonotype has ten or more counts. This chain links TRBV28 with TRBJ2-3; D is undetermined. The V gene's germline CDR1 is MDHEN and CDR2 SYDVKM. The CDR3 has 17 residues. V lost 3 bases to trimming and J lost 2 bases, with 18 bases between them. For the CDR3, the DNA is TGTGCCAGCAGTTTTTTGTCCCTTGATGTCCCCACAGATACGCAGTATTTT. This codes for CASSFLSLDVPTDTQYF.

Ten or more counts support this clonotype. V gene TRBV12-3 or TRBV12-4 combines with J gene TRBJ2-1; D is ambiguous. This CDR3 comprises 14 residues. V was trimmed by 8 bases and J by 6 bases, leaving 17 bases between them. The CDR3 DNA is TGTGCCAGCCTGACTCCTCAACTCATCAATGAGCAGTTCTTC. Protein sequence: CASLTPQLINEQFF.

This clonotype has at least ten counts. This chain uses TRBV12-3 or TRBV12-4 with TRBJ2-4; possibly TRBD1 for D (5 bases). This CDR3 contains 14 residues. V lost 5 bases and J 15 bases, leaving 23 bases between the germline ends. In DNA, the CDR3 is TGTGCCAGCAGTCCCCCGACAGTACCTATCCCTTTGTACTTC. Encoded protein: CASSPPTVPIPLYF.

This clonotype has a handful of counts. The V and J genes are TRBV18 and TRBJ1-1; D perhaps matches TRBD1 (6 bases). The CDR3 sequence is 13 residues long. CDR1 and CDR2 from the germline V gene are KGHSH and LQKENI. V lost 2 bases to trimming and J lost 6 bases, with 10 bases between them. The CDR3, as DNA: TGTGCCAGCTCACCATTTGAGGGGGCTGAAGCTTTCTTT. Amino acid sequence: CASSPFEGAEAFF.

This rearrangement joins TRBV5-6 to TRBJ2-7; D gene uncertain. Germline assignment: CDR1 SGHDT and CDR2 YYEEEE. This CDR3 has 14 residues. This chain's CDR3 is CASSLSAVTNEQFV. The CDR3 nucleotides are TGTGCCAGCAGCTTGTCTGCGGTCACCAATGAGCAGTTCGTC.

This clonotype was observed a single time. One junction end disagrees with the germline gene, perhaps due to a read error. The chain employs TRBV4-2 and TRBJ2-7; 7 bases fit TRBD1. The germline V gene encodes CDR1 LGHNA and CDR2 YNFKEQ. The CDR3 length is 14 residues. The CDR3 bases are TGTGCCCGCAGCCCACGGGACAGTTCCTACGAGCAGTACTTC. This sequence encodes CARSPRDSSYEQYF.

This clonotype has more than one count but fewer than ten. The chain has TRBV27 and TRBJ2-1; D may be TRBD1 (5 bases). The CDR3 sequence is 13 residues long. Germline CDR1 is MNHEY and CDR2 is SMNVEV (reference sequence). The V end lost 5 bases, the J end lost 4 bases, and 9 bases lay between the germline ends. The CDR3 reads CASSGTGYNEQFF. Written as DNA, the CDR3 is TGTGCCAGCAGTGGAACAGGTTACAATGAGCAGTTCTTC.

This clonotype was counted only a few times. The V gene is TRBV12-3 or TRBV12-4, the J gene TRBJ1-4; TRBD1 aligns across 8 bases. With 4 bases clipped from V and 8 bases from J, the junction kept 12 bases outside the gene matches. CDR3 length: 16 residues. The CDR3 protein is CASSSHRGLVNEKLFF. The CDR3 DNA is TGTGCCAGCAGTTCCCACAGGGGGTTGGTTAACGAAAAACTGTTTTTT.

This clonotype was recorded many times. The rearrangement uses TRBV29-1 and TRBJ2-5; unclear D gene. This CDR3 comprises 12 residues. V was trimmed by 2 bases and J by 7 bases, leaving 11 bases between them. Germline V lookup: CDR1 SQVTM, CDR2 ANQGSEA. The CDR3 DNA sequence: TGCAGCGTTGAAATAGTCGGTGGGACCCAGTACTTC. Translation gives CSVEIVGGTQYF. Together with reference TRBV29-1 and TRBJ2-5, the CDR3 gives the full variable domain: SAVISQKPSRDICQRGTSLTIQCQVDSQVTMMFWYRQQPGQSLTLIATANQGSEATYESGFVIDKFPISRPNLTFSTLTVSNMSPEDSSIYLCSVEIVGGTQYFGPGTRLLVL.

This clonotype showed up many times. This chain links TRBV7-8 with TRBJ1-2; D might be TRBD1 (5 bases). Germline lookup yields CDR1 SGHVS and CDR2 FQNEAQ. This CDR3 spans 14 amino acids. V lost 1 base and J lost 3, with 9 bases in between. For the CDR3, the DNA is TGTGCCAGCAGCTTAGAATCAGGGCACTATGGCTACACCTTC. Translation: CASSLESGHYGYTF.

This clonotype was detected only a few times. This rearrangement joins TRBV15 to TRBJ2-5; a weak D match, TRBD2 (6 bases). Deletions cut 0 bases from V and 2 bases from J, with 10 bases between. CDR3 length: 15 amino acids. In germline, CDR1 is LNHNV, CDR2 YYDKDF (reference sequence). This CDR3 reads CATSRDGGTQETQYF. Written as DNA, the CDR3 is TGTGCCACCAGCAGAGACGGGGGTACTCAAGAGACCCAGTACTTC.

This clonotype appeared many times. J is TRBJ1-2 and V is TRBV12-3 or TRBV12-4, with D perhaps TRBD1 (6 bases). V was pared by 2 bases and J by 4 bases, with 8 bases between. CDR3 length: 13 residues. CDR3 sequence: CASSLQGLYGYTF. For the CDR3, the DNA is TGTGCCAGCAGTTTACAGGGGCTCTATGGCTACACCTTC.

The V and J genes are TRBV11-2 and TRBJ2-5, with 16 bases lining up with TRBD2. The germline CDR1 and CDR2 sequences are SGHAT and FQNNGV. J lost 5 bases, V lost 3 bases, and 9 bases had no gene match. This CDR3 is 18 amino acids long. The CDR3 nucleotides read TGTGCCAGCAGCTTTCCGGGACTAGCGGGGGGGCCTGGCGAGACCCAGTACTTC. This encodes CASSFPGLAGGPGETQYF.

The chain combines TRBV6-2 or TRBV6-3 with TRBJ1-1; D gene ambiguous. The CDR3 contains 13 residues. V lost 0 bases, J lost 6 bases, and 8 bases lay in between. Germline CDR1 and CDR2: MNHEY and SVGEGT. CDR3 coding DNA: TGTGCCAGCAGTTACTCGGAGGGATCTGAAGCTTTCTTT. Protein product: CASSYSEGSEAFF.

This clonotype turned up a few times. The chain recombines TRBV7-6 with TRBJ2-1; 7 nucleotides line up with TRBD1. Germline assignment: CDR1 SGHVS and CDR2 FNYEAQ. Germline trimming cut 5 bases from V and 2 bases from J; bases unmatched to any gene: 3. The length of the CDR3 is 14 residues. Written as DNA, the CDR3 is TGTGCCAGCAGCCCCCAGGGGGCCTACAATGAGCAGTTCTTC. Amino acid sequence: CASSPQGAYNEQFF.

This clonotype was seen at least ten times. The rearrangement uses TRBV20-1 and TRBJ2-3; TRBD2 matches at 7 bases. The CDR3 is 15 residues long. Germline CDR1 is DFQATT and CDR2 is SNEGSKA (reference sequence). The V and J ends lost 1 base and 4 bases, in that order; junction bases with no gene match: 8. The CDR3 bases are TGCAGTGCTAGAGTTGGAGGGCTAGCGGCAGATACGCAGTATTTT. It translates to CSARVGGLAADTQYF.

This clonotype was detected only a few times. The CDR3 reads CAWSVTDTQYF. Here the CDR3 DNA reads TGTGCCTGGAGTGTGACAGATACGCAGTATTTT. The chain employs TRBV30 and TRBJ2-3; no clear D. The CDR3 loop spans 11 amino acids. Germline V gene sequence: CDR1 GTSNPN, CDR2 SVGIG (reference sequence). Trimming left V 0 bases short and J 3 bases short, with 1 base between.

The chain joins TRBV20-1 to TRBJ2-1; TRBD1 agrees at 8 bases. Germline CDR1 is DFQATT and CDR2 is SNEGSKA (reference sequence). The CDR3 consists of 15 residues. The trim removed 3 bases at V and 2 bases at J, leaving 6 bases unmatched. CDR3 DNA: TGCAGTGCTAGCTCGAGGACAGGGACCTACAATGAGCAGTTCTTC. The encoded protein is CSASSRTGTYNEQFF.

This clonotype occurred many times. This chain connects TRBV12-3 or TRBV12-4 to TRBJ2-5; 11 bases fit TRBD1. The CDR3 covers 16 residues. The trim removed 0 bases at V and 5 bases at J, leaving 5 bases unmatched. CDR3 sequence reads: CASSLASGTGGETQYF. CDR3 sequence (DNA): TGTGCCAGCAGTTTAGCCTCCGGGACAGGGGGGGAGACCCAGTACTTC.